This T cell receptor (beta chain) was sequenced in a study of T cell responses to AZD1222 COVID-19 vaccine. In regard to this clone: Its antigen remains unidentified.

Generated by immunoSEQ multiplex PCR, the TCRdb table keeps only in-frame clones and is missing some. The sample shows fewer than 120,000 clones, 65% to 85% of them seen only once. Deletions cut 1 base from V and 6 bases from J, with 13 bases between. Looked up from germline, CDR1 is SEHNR and CDR2 is FQNEAQ (reference sequence). The CDR3 spans 14 residues. Study results and caveats: None of the repertoires were sampled until the peak T cell response had passed. Across the whole spike, CD4 TCRs peaked at regions 160-218 and 743-854. Nearly half of spike-specific TCRs reportedly target unmutated variant regions.

The chain has TRBV7-9 and TRBJ2-7; possible D gene TRBD1, 5 bases. This TCR was recovered from an adult in good health. The sequencing used peripheral blood, collected on day 0 of AZD1222 vaccination. CDR3 sequence (DNA): TGTGCCAGCAGCTTAGGACAGTATGGTTCCGAGCAGTACTTC. It yields the protein CASSLGQYGSEQYF. The variable domain in full, with the rest retrieved from reference TRBV7-9 and TRBJ2-7, is DTGVSQNPRHKITKRGQNVTFRCDPISEHNRLYWYRQTLGQGPEFLTYFQNEAQLEKSRLLSDRFSAERPKGSFSTLEIQRTEQGDSAMYLCASSLGQYGSEQYFGPGTRLTVT.